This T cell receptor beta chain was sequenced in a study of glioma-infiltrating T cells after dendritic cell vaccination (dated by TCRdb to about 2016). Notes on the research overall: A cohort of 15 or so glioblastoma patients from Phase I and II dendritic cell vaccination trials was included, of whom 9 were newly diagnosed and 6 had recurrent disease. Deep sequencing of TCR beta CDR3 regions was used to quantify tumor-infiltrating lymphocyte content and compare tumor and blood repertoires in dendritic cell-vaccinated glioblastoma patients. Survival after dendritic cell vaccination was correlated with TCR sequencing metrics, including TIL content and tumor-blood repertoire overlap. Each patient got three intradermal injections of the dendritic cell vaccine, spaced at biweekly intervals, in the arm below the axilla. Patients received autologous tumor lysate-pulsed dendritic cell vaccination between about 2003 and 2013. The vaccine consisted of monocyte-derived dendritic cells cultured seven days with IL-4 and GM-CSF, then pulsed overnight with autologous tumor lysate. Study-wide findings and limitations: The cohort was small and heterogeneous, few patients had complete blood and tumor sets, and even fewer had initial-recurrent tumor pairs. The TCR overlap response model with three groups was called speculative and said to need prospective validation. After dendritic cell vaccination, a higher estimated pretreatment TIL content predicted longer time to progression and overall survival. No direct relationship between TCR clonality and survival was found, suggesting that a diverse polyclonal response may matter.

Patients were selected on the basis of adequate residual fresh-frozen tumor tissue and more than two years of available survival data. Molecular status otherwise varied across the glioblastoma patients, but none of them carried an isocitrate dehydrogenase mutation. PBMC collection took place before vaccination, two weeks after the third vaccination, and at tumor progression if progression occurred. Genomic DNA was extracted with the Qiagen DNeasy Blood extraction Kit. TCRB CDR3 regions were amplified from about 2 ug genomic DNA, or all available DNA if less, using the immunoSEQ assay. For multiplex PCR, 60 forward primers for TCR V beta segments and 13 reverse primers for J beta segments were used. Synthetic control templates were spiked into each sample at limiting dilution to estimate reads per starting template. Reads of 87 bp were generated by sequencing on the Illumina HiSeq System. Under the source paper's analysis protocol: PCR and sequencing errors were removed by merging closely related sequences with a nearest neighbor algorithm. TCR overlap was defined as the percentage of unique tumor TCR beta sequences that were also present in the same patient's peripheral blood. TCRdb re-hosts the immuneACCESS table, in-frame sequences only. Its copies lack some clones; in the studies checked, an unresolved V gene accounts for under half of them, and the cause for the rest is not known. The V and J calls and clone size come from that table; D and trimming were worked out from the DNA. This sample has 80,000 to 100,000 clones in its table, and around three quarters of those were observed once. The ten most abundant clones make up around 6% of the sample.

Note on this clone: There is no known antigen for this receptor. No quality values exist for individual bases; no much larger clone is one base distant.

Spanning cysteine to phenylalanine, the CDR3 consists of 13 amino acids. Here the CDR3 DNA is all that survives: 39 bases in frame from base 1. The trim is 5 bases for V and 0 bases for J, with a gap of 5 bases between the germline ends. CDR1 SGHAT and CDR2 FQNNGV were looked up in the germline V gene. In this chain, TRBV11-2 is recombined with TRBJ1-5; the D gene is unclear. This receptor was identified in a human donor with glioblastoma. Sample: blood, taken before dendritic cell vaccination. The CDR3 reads CASSHYSNQPQHF. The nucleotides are TGTGCCAGCAGCCACTATAGCAATCAGCCCCAGCATTTT.